This T cell receptor (beta chain) was sequenced in a study of CDR3 diversity in severe acne (dated by TCRdb to about 2019). Library preparation used PCR. The reads were generated on an Illumina HiSeq 2000. The public reads were reprocessed in TCRdb via fastp at Q25 and MiXCR, keeping in-frame beta chains. All rows with the same CDR3 protein become a single entry with the most common DNA and genes. The sample table records roughly 100,000 distinct CDR3 sequences; under 60% of these occur just once. Roughly an eighth of the sample rests with the top ten. This clonotype was recorded many times. Its cognate antigen has yet to be identified. No qualities accompany the bases; no much larger clone lies one base away. V and J are truncated by 1 base and 5 bases respectively, leaving an intervening sequence of 15 bases. Reading from cysteine to phenylalanine, the CDR3 counts 15 amino acids. Only the CDR3 DNA stays, 45 bases, in frame from base 1. Taken from the germline V gene, the CDR1 and CDR2 loops are SGHRS and YFSETQ.

Specimen: blood. The rearrangement combines TRBV5-1 with TRBJ2-5; TRBD1 is possibly the D segment (6 matching bases). This sequence originates from a male donor with acne. The CDR3 sequence is CASSLLSRGGETQYF. DNA sequence: TGCGCCAGCAGCTTGTTGTCCAGGGGTGGTGAGACCCAGTACTTC.